This T cell receptor beta chain was retrieved from a study of cytomegalovirus exposure and HLA in healthy donors. Findings and caveats of the study: By HLA locus, TCR association rates varied in a later analysis, with DRB1 showing the most and HLA-C the fewest. Earlier findings revealed that most TCR beta V segments proved productive either about 90% or about 30% of the time.

PCR amplification relied on 60 Vbeta primers (plus 13 Jbeta primers). The data were produced by immunoSEQ multiplex PCR, yet TCRdb's version contains in-frame clones alone and is incomplete. The profile covers under 200,000 clones, with 9.5% to 15% appearing a single time and 7.8% taken by the ten largest. By sample fraction, this clone is large. As yet, its antigen is unknown. This sample includes further DNA sequences coding for the same CDR3. V dropped 9 bases and J dropped 3 bases, with 11 bases sitting between them. CDR3 length equals 13 residues. Germline V gene data show CDR1 as LNHNV and CDR2 as YYDKDF (reference sequence).

The sequenced sample was PBMCs. This clonotype was obtained from a man aged 45-60 years in good health and CMV-seropositive. V gene TRBV15 combines with J gene TRBJ1-4; D is undetermined. The CDR3 DNA reads TGTGCCACATCGGGGTACTCTAATGAAAAACTGTTTTTT. This translates into CATSGYSNEKLFF.